What follows are 4 T cell receptor beta chains derived from one specimen sequenced in a study of T cell changes during pregnancy in multiple sclerosis. Only in-frame clones appear in the TCRdb table, and some are missing; sequencing was by immunoSEQ multiplex PCR. The sample yields around 30,000 clones, roughly 87% seen once. This specimen consisted of CD8+ T cells from peripheral blood mononuclear cells, obtained before pregnancy. These receptor sequences come from a female donor with multiple sclerosis, enrolled in a pregnancy study.

This clone was recorded a few times. The chain links TRBV7-9 to TRBJ2-7, with D uncertain. CDR3 length: 12 amino acids. Trimming pared 1 base from V and 5 bases from J, leaving 6 bases between. In germline, CDR1 is SEHNR, CDR2 FQNEAQ (reference sequence). The chain's CDR3 is CASSLGSNEQYF. DNA for the CDR3: TGTGCCAGCAGCTTAGGCAGTAACGAGCAGTACTTC. Variable domain in full (rest from reference TRBV7-9 and TRBJ2-7): DTGVSQNPRHKITKRGQNVTFRCDPISEHNRLYWYRQTLGQGPEFLTYFQNEAQLEKSRLLSDRFSAERPKGSFSTLEIQRTEQGDSAMYLCASSLGSNEQYFGPGTRLTVT.

This rearrangement joins TRBV11-2 to TRBJ2-7, with D possibly being TRBD1 (6 bases). Trimming cost V 5 bases and J 9 bases, with 23 bases left between them. This CDR3 has 15 amino acids. Germline CDR1 and CDR2: SGHAT and FQNNGV. Here the CDR3 reads CASSPQGPESLGQYF. CDR3 sequence (DNA): TGTGCCAGCAGCCCCCAGGGGCCCGAATCCCTCGGGCAGTACTTC.

The chain combines TRBV19 with TRBJ1-1; 9 bases agree with TRBD1. CDR3 length: 14 residues. Germline values: CDR1 LNHDA, CDR2 SQIVND (reference sequence). V lost 11 bases to trimming and J lost 1 base; unmatched junction nucleotides: 8. DNA for the CDR3: TGTGCCTGTTCTTGGACAGGGGAGAACACTGAAGCTTTCTTT. Encoded protein: CACSWTGENTEAFF.

The CDR3: CASSQDAGGNNEQFF. The CDR3 bases are TGTGCCAGCAGCCAAGATGCGGGAGGGAACAATGAGCAGTTCTTC. The V and J genes are TRBV4-2 and TRBJ2-1; 9 bases agree with TRBD2. This CDR3 contains 15 residues. The V and J ends lost 0 bases and 5 bases, in that order; junction bases with no gene match: 2. CDR1 is LGHNA, CDR2 YNFKEQ, per germline.